The present entry profiles one T cell receptor beta chain with its context. This sample was taken from a study of blood T cell repertoires in COVID-19. Study details: Spain, Italy and the United States supplied samples that represented acute and convalescent COVID-19. In each case, the material was cDNA or gDNA derived from T cells, B-cell-depleted T cells, or PBMCs.

Germline CDR1 reads SGHTA; CDR2 reads FQGNSA. This CDR3 is 19 amino acids long. After removal of 4 bases from V and 2 bases from J, the junction contained 10 bases not matched to a gene. Assay: immunoSEQ multiplex PCR; the TCRdb copy retains only in-frame clones and omits some. Of roughly 100,000 clones in the sample, approximately 81% are singletons; the top ten hold around 2.2%. Sequencing was carried out using peripheral blood. The clonotype comes from a human donor in a cohort sampled during active COVID-19. This chain links TRBV7-2 with TRBJ1-6; 11 bases fit TRBD1. Written as DNA, the CDR3 is TGTGCCAGCAGCTCCGAGGACAGGGGGCGAGGGACCTATAATTCACCCCTCCACTTT. Protein sequence: CASSSEDRGRGTYNSPLHF.